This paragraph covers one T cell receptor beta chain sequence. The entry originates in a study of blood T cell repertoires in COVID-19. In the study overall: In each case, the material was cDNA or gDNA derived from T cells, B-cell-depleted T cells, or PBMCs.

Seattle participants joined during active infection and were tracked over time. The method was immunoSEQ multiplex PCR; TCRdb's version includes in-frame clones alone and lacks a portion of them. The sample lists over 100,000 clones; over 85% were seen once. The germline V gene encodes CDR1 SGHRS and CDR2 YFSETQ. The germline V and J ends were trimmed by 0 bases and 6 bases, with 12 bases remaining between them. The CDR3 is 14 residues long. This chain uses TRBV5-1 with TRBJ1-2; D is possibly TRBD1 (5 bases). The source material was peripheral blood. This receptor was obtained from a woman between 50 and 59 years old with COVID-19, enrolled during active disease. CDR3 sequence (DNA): TGCGCCAGCAGCTTGGCGCGGGGCGCTGATGGCTACACCTTC. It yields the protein CASSLARGADGYTF.